This TCR beta chain was identified in a study of a mutant IDH1 vaccine in newly diagnosed glioma. With regard to this clone: Its antigen is unidentified.

The time point denotes: week 35, safety follow-up. With topical imiquimod, each dose of the vaccine consisted of 300 ug of mutant IDH1 20-mer peptide. Clones were sequenced by immunoSEQ multiplex PCR, and TCRdb holds only the in-frame ones, with some missing. The data hold 35,000 to 50,000 clones, with over 80% observed a single time. The CDR3 consists of 14 residues. CDR1 SGHTS and CDR2 YDEGEE come from the germline V gene. With 1 base removed from V and 3 bases from J, the gap between germline ends came to 11 bases. The TCR was taken from a man aged 45 to 65 with glioma. Sample: PBMCs, taken from a glioma patient whose treatment included an IDH1 peptide vaccine. The chain couples TRBV5-8 to TRBJ2-7; D unclear. This CDR3 reads CASSLNLNNYEQYF. CDR3 DNA sequence: TGTGCCAGCAGCTTGAACCTGAACAACTACGAGCAGTACTTC.